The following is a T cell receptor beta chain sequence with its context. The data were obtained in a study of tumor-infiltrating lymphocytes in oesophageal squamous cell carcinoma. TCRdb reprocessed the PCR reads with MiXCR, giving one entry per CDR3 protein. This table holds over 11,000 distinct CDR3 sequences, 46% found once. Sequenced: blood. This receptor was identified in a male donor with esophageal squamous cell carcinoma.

CDR3 bases: TGTGCCAGCAAAAGTACAGCGGGCCTTGCGGACACTGAAGCTTTCTTT. This sequence encodes CASKSTAGLADTEAFF. V gene TRBV9 combines with J gene TRBJ1-1; the D is unclear. Trimming shortened V by 6 bases and J by 3 bases, and 21 bases separated the two germline ends. The CDR3 covers 16 residues. Germline V gives CDR1 SGDLS, CDR2 YYNGEE.